A selection of T cell receptor beta chains follows, all from one sample in a study of blood T cell repertoires in COVID-19. Produced via immunoSEQ multiplex PCR; TCRdb's table is partial and in-frame only. The data contain 140,000 to 150,000 clones, around 89% of them singletons. Sequenced input: PBMCs or T cells enriched from blood (not recorded which). The receptors originated from a woman younger than 45 with acute COVID-19. The CDR3 runs from the conserved cysteine through the conserved F or W. D genes are given only for firm matches. The size field is filled for only some rows; it gives once, few, many or a size class.

>TRBV3-1/TRBV3-2|TRBJ2-7|13|-|once
CASSQGPTYEQYF
TGTGCCAGCAGCCAAGGTCCCACCTACGAGCAGTACTTC
>TRBV27|TRBJ2-3|14|-|-
CASSLGASTDTQYF
TGTGCCAGCAGTTTAGGGGCCAGCACAGATACGCAGTATTTT
>TRBV9|TRBJ1-2|14|-|-
CASSVAGLNYGYTF
TGTGCCAGCAGCGTAGCAGGCCTTAACTATGGCTACACCTTC
>TRBV5-1|TRBJ2-2|16|TRBD2|-
CASSWGGLTNTGELFF
TGCGCCAGCAGCTGGGGGGGACTTACGAACACCGGGGAGCTGTTTTTT
>TRBV7-9|TRBJ2-3|16|TRBD2|-
CASSWGSGTSTDTQYF
TGTGCCAGCAGTTGGGGGAGCGGGACTAGCACAGATACGCAGTATTTT
>TRBV3-1/TRBV3-2|TRBJ2-6|18|TRBD2|-
CASSQWGAGVSGANVLTF
TGTGCCAGCAGCCAGTGGGGTGCGGGGGTCTCTGGGGCCAACGTCCTGACTTTC
>TRBV9|TRBJ1-5|15|-|-
CASSVGQGSNQPQHF
TGTGCCAGCAGCGTAGGGCAGGGTAGCAATCAGCCCCAGCATTTT
>TRBV3-1/TRBV3-2|TRBJ2-7|13|TRBD2|-
CASKYLGGDEQYF
TGTGCCAGCAAATACCTTGGGGGGGACGAGCAGTACTTC
>TRBV7-9|TRBJ2-3|16|TRBD1|-
CASSSFPTGEADTQYF
TGTGCCAGCAGCTCCTTTCCGACAGGGGAAGCAGATACGCAGTATTTT
>TRBV2|TRBJ1-5|13|-|-
CASSTGGGQPQHF
TGTGCCAGCTCGACCGGGGGAGGTCAGCCCCAGCATTTT
>TRBV4-3|TRBJ2-1|18|TRBD2|-
CASSQDSTGLARYNEQFF
TGCGCCAGCAGCCAAGATAGTACGGGACTAGCGAGATACAATGAGCAGTTCTTC
>TRBV10-1|TRBJ2-2|16|TRBD2|-
CASKVAGGVWTGELFF
TGCGCCAGCAAGGTAGCCGGGGGGGTGTGGACCGGGGAGCTGTTTTTT
>TRBV4-2|TRBJ2-1|15|TRBD2|once
CASSQLAGGPNEQFF
TGTGCCAGCAGCCAACTAGCGGGAGGGCCCAATGAGCAGTTCTTC
>TRBV6-9|TRBJ1-1|20|TRBD1|-
CASKIKPPGGTGLRNTEAFF
TGTGCCAGCAAAATCAAACCTCCTGGGGGGACAGGTTTGCGGAACACTGAAGCTTTCTTT
>TRBV30|TRBJ1-3|14|-|-
CAWSTTVSGNTIYF
TGTGCCTGGAGTACGACAGTCTCTGGAAACACCATATATTTT
>TRBV27|TRBJ2-3|18|-|-
CASTRFFHGVGSTDTQYF
TGTGCCAGCACCCGGTTTTTCCACGGGGTGGGGAGCACAGATACGCAGTATTTT
>TRBV7-2|TRBJ1-1|14|-|-
CASSFAGVGTEAFF
TGTGCCAGCAGCTTTGCGGGAGTCGGCACTGAAGCTTTCTTT
>TRBV25-1|TRBJ2-1|12|-|-
CASSAQVNEQFF
TGTGCCAGCAGTGCCCAGGTTAATGAGCAGTTCTTC
>TRBV28|TRBJ1-5|16|-|-
CASSLGTENSNQPQHF
TGTGCCAGCAGTTTGGGTACAGAAAATAGCAATCAGCCCCAGCATTTT
>TRBV11-3|TRBJ2-3|16|TRBD2|once
CASSWGVAGSTDTQYF
TGTGCCAGCAGCTGGGGCGTAGCGGGAAGCACAGATACGCAGTATTTT
>TRBV5-1|TRBJ2-5|12|-|-
CASSLVSETQYF
TGCGCCAGCAGCTTGGTATCAGAGACCCAGTACTTC
>TRBV28|TRBJ2-1|18|-|once
CASSPYPTRQSSYNEQFF
TGTGCCAGCAGTCCATATCCGACGCGACAGAGCTCCTACAATGAGCAGTTCTTC
>TRBV6-4|TRBJ2-7|17|-|few
CASSDFSRDGSRYEQYF
TGTGCCAGCAGTGACTTCTCCCGCGACGGGAGTAGATACGAGCAGTACTTC
>TRBV18|TRBJ2-7|16|TRBD1|-
CASSQTDRESTYEQYF
TGTGCCAGCTCACAAACGGACAGGGAAAGTACCTACGAGCAGTACTTC
>TRBV6-2/TRBV6-3|TRBJ1-1|14|-|once
CASSYGWANTEAFF
TGTGCCAGCAGTTACGGATGGGCGAACACTGAAGCTTTCTTT
>TRBV28|TRBJ1-5|14|TRBD1|-
CASSRGQAPKPQHF
TGTGCCAGCAGTCGGGGACAGGCCCCGAAGCCCCAGCATTTT
>TRBV5-1|TRBJ2-4|14|-|-
CASGGGGKANIQYF
TGCGCCAGCGGAGGCGGAGGGAAGGCAAACATTCAGTACTTC
>TRBV19|TRBJ2-3|16|TRBD2|-
CASSSLGGGFTDTQYF
TGTGCCAGTAGTTCCCTTGGGGGAGGGTTCACAGATACGCAGTATTTT
>TRBV9|TRBJ2-3|14|TRBD2|once
CASSPISGSDTQYF
TGTGCCAGCAGTCCAATTAGCGGGTCAGATACGCAGTATTTT
>TRBV27|TRBJ1-2|14|-|-
CASSLSRGLSGYTF
TGTGCCAGCAGTTTATCGAGAGGGTTAAGTGGCTACACCTTC
>TRBV18|TRBJ2-7|13|TRBD2|-
CASSLGGGYEQYF
TGTGCCAGCTCCCTCGGGGGGGGGTACGAGCAGTACTTC
>TRBV5-4|TRBJ1-3|14|TRBD1|-
CASSSRQGADTIYF
TGTGCCAGCAGCTCCAGACAGGGGGCGGACACCATATATTTT
>TRBV19|TRBJ2-5|13|TRBD1|-
CASSMGQTETQYF
TGTGCCAGTAGTATGGGACAGACAGAGACCCAGTACTTC
>TRBV28|TRBJ2-1|16|-|-
CASSRLVAELYNEQFF
TGTGCCAGCAGCCGATTAGTAGCGGAACTATACAATGAGCAGTTCTTC
>TRBV6-2/TRBV6-3|TRBJ2-1|14|TRBD2|-
CASSYLAGAFEQFF
TGTGCCAGCAGTTATTTAGCGGGAGCGTTTGAGCAGTTCTTC
>TRBV25-1|TRBJ1-5|17|TRBD1|-
CASSEYGIGQGKQPQHF
TGTGCCAGCAGTGAATATGGTATCGGACAGGGGAAGCAGCCCCAGCATTTT
>TRBV6-5|TRBJ2-7|15|TRBD1|-
CASRTGGTGGGEQYF
TGTGCCAGCAGGACGGGTGGGACAGGGGGCGGCGAGCAGTACTTC
>TRBV18|TRBJ2-3|15|-|-
CASSPPSGAEDTQYF
TGTGCCAGCTCACCACCGTCAGGGGCGGAAGATACGCAGTATTTT
>TRBV5-4|TRBJ2-2|12|-|-
CASSPESGELFF
TGTGCCAGCAGCCCGGAGTCCGGGGAGCTGTTTTTT
>TRBV27|TRBJ2-2|14|-|-
CASSPDWNTGELFF
TGTGCCAGCAGTCCGGACTGGAACACCGGGGAGCTGTTTTTT
>TRBV5-5|TRBJ2-5|14|-|few
CASSFVTFQETQYF
TGTGCCAGCAGCTTCGTAACTTTCCAAGAGACCCAGTACTTC
>TRBV3-1/TRBV3-2|TRBJ2-1|16|TRBD2|-
CASSQDIASGRYEQFF
TGTGCCAGCAGCCAAGATATCGCTAGCGGGAGATATGAGCAGTTCTTC
>TRBV6-5|TRBJ1-2|12|-|-
CATLDRHYGYTF
TGTGCCACCTTAGACAGACACTATGGCTACACCTTC
>TRBV5-5|TRBJ2-3|17|TRBD2|-
CASSLAGRVIGTDTQYF
TGTGCCAGCAGCTTGGCCGGGAGGGTTATTGGCACAGATACGCAGTATTTT
>TRBV25-1|TRBJ1-2|18|TRBD1|-
CASSGRFGTGGPNYGYTF
TGTGCCAGCAGTGGGCGTTTCGGGACAGGTGGCCCTAACTATGGCTACACCTTC
>TRBV11-2|TRBJ2-2|15|TRBD1|-
CASSTRDRGTGELFF
TGTGCCAGCAGCACAAGGGACAGGGGAACCGGGGAGCTGTTTTTT
>TRBV9|TRBJ1-1|13|-|-
CASSGGRDTEAFF
TGTGCCAGCAGCGGGGGCAGGGACACTGAAGCTTTCTTT
>TRBV19|TRBJ2-3|14|-|-
CASSSRVSVDTQYF
TGTGCCAGTAGTAGCAGGGTGTCGGTAGATACGCAGTATTTT
>TRBV5-3|TRBJ1-2|15|-|few
CARSSPSAAPYGYTF
TGTGCCAGAAGCTCTCCCTCGGCGGCCCCGTATGGCTACACCTTC
>TRBV7-9|TRBJ1-4|15|-|few
CASSLGAPLNEKLFF
TGTGCCAGCAGCTTAGGCGCGCCCCTTAATGAAAAACTGTTTTTT
>TRBV29-1|TRBJ2-5|14|TRBD1|-
CSATPPGGTETQYF
TGCAGCGCAACCCCGCCAGGGGGCACGGAGACCCAGTACTTC
>TRBV5-6|TRBJ2-2|16|-|-
CASSHHRAGFPGELFF
TGTGCCAGCAGCCACCACAGGGCAGGGTTCCCCGGGGAGCTGTTTTTT
>TRBV11-2|TRBJ2-3|16|-|-
CASSPGPGGSTDTQYF
TGTGCCAGCAGCCCAGGCCCAGGCGGGAGCACAGATACGCAGTATTTT
>TRBV27|TRBJ2-1|14|-|-
CASSSTTSSDEQFF
TGTGCCAGCAGTTCGACTACTAGTAGCGATGAGCAGTTCTTC
>TRBV25-1|TRBJ1-4|15|-|-
CASSLTGRGHEKLFF
TGTGCCAGCAGCCTCACAGGGAGAGGACATGAAAAACTGTTTTTT
>TRBV28|TRBJ2-2|15|-|-
CASSERREDTGELFF
TGTGCCAGCAGTGAGCGCAGGGAGGACACCGGGGAGCTGTTTTTT
>TRBV9|TRBJ2-3|15|-|-
CASSVDPSRSDTQYF
TGTGCCAGCAGCGTAGACCCCTCCAGGTCAGATACGCAGTATTTT